The source of this T cell receptor (beta chain) is a study of cytomegalovirus exposure and HLA in healthy donors. General study points: Rare TCR sequences predominated, though certain public TCRs were found in many donors. Confirmation was obtained in vitro that three CMV-associated chains are specific for CMV antigens.

Remarks on this clone: The antigen remains undetermined.

13 Jbeta primers and 60 Vbeta primers were used for the PCR. Some clones are missing from TCRdb's copy, which holds only in-frame ones; the method was immunoSEQ multiplex PCR. The table gives about 210,000 clones; the top ten clones make up less than 1% of it. The CDR3 extends over 17 amino acids. Germline trimming cut 4 bases from V and 1 base from J; bases unmatched to any gene: 11. Germline-derived CDR1 and CDR2 are SGHRS and YFSETQ. Nominally healthy donors were sampled, though unrecorded immune exposures were likely. This chain joins TRBV5-1 and TRBJ2-5; TRBD2 agrees at 9 bases. The source material was PBMCs. The sequence was collected from a woman aged 25 to 39 in good health and CMV-seropositive. The CDR3 DNA sequence: TGCGCCAGCAGCCTCCCCGGGGGTAGCGGGGGCCAAGAGACCCAGTACTTC. Translated: CASSLPGGSGGQETQYF.